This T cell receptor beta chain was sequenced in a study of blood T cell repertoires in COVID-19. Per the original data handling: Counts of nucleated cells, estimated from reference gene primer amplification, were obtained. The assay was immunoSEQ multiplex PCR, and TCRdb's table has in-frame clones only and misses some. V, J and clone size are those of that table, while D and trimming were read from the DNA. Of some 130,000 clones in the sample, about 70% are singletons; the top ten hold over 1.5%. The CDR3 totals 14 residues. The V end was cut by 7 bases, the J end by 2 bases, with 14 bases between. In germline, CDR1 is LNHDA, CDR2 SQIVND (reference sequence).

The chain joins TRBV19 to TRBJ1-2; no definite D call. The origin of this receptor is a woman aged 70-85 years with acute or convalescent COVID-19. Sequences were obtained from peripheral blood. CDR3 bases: TGTGCCAGTATCGTGGGCGACGGAAACTATGGCTACACCTTC. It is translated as CASIVGDGNYGYTF.